This T cell receptor (beta chain) originates from a study of blood T cell repertoires in COVID-19. Study overall: Researchers got acute and convalescent COVID-19 samples from the United States, Italy and Spain. PBMCs, B-cell-depleted T cells, or T cells provided the cDNA or gDNA that made up the material.

Original processing methods: Reference gene primer amplification gave nucleated cell count estimates. Assay used: immunoSEQ multiplex PCR; TCRdb lists only in-frame clones, some missing. That table supplies the V and J calls and clone size; D and trimming were determined from the DNA. The table lists around 140,000 clones, 80% to 90% of them singletons. The germline gives CDR1 LNHDA, CDR2 SQIVND (reference sequence). V lost 4 bases to trimming and J lost 2 bases; unmatched junction nucleotides: 1. The CDR3 runs to 14 residues. The sequence was obtained from a human donor with acute or convalescent COVID-19. The donor label of this sample is uncertain. This chain links TRBV19 with TRBJ1-3; 8 nucleotides match TRBD1. The sample comprised peripheral blood. CDR3 residues: CASSKTGAGNTIYF. The CDR3 nucleotides read TGTGCCAGTAGTAAGACAGGGGCTGGAAACACCATATATTTT. Based on the CDR3 plus reference TRBV19 and TRBJ1-3, the full variable domain is DGGITQSPKYLFRKEGQNVTLSCEQNLNHDAMYWYRQDPGQGLRLIYYSQIVNDFQKGDIAEGYSVSREKKESFPLTVTSAQKNPTAFYLCASSKTGAGNTIYFGEGSWLTVV.